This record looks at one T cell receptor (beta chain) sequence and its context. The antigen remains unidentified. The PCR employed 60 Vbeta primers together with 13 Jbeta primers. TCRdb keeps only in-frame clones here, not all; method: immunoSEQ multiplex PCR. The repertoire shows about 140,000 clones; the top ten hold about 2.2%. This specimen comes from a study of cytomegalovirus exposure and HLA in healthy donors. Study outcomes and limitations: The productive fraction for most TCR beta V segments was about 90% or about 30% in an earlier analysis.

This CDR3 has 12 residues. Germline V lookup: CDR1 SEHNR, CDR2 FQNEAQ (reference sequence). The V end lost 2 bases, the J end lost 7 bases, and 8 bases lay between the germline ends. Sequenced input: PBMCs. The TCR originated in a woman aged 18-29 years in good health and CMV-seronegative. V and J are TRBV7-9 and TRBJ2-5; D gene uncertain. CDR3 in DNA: TGTGCCAGCAGCTTAAGTTTCGGGACCCAGTACTTC. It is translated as CASSLSFGTQYF.